This TCR beta chain was profiled in a study of T cells after yellow fever vaccination. General observations from the study: Weaker, the secondary response peaked sooner, at day 5 versus 15.

This clonotype occurred a few times. Antigen specificity is unknown. This CDR3 comprises 13 residues. CDR1 is SGHRS and CDR2 is YFSETQ in the germline V gene. The germline V and J ends were trimmed by 5 bases and 2 bases, with 11 bases remaining between them. Production of TCR cDNA was by 5'RACE template switching, which also added a universal primer site and UMIs. Each CDR3 protein gets one entry after TCRdb re-called the 5' RACE reads with MiXCR. The data contain some 350,000 distinct CDR3 sequences, more than 9% of them singletons. The sequencing here drew on PBMCs, taken on the day of the first yellow fever vaccination. The receptor was derived from a man between 18 and 29 years old who received the YFV17D yellow fever vaccine. This chain joins TRBV5-1 and TRBJ2-7; possible D gene TRBD1, 6 bases. As DNA, the CDR3 is TGCGCCAGCAGAGGGGGAACTGCCTACGAGCAGTACTTC. It codes for CASRGGTAYEQYF. Full variable domain (remainder filled in from reference TRBV5-1 and TRBJ2-7): KAGVTQTPRYLIKTRGQQVTLSCSPISGHRSVSWYQQTPGQGLQFLFEYFSETQRNKGNFPGRFSGRQFSNSRSEMNVSTLELGDSALYLCASRGGTAYEQYFGPGTRLTVT.